This is a list of T cell receptor beta chains from one sample in a study of blood T cell repertoires in COVID-19. This table comes from immunoSEQ multiplex PCR, and its TCRdb copy is limited to in-frame clones, with some not included. The sample includes about 82,000 clones, 78% seen only once; the top ten take just over 35%. Material for sequencing was peripheral blood. These receptors were taken from a man aged 55 to 70 with COVID-19, enrolled during active disease. The conserved cysteine and the conserved F or W are not part of the CDR3 here. Some rows have no size entry. The others give once, few or many, or a class for an expanded clone.

V gene	J gene	clone size	CDR3 protein
TRBV6-5	TRBJ1-2	few	ASSSQGAGMGYT
TRBV21-1	TRBJ1-3	NA	ASSKQWTGGNTIY
TRBV11-3	TRBJ2-1	NA	ASSQGLAGGSNEQF
TRBV12-3/TRBV12-4	TRBJ2-7	once	ASSLTGDEQY
TRBV9	TRBJ1-6	NA	ASSPRGGEGYNSPLH
TRBV7-9	TRBJ1-6	NA	ASSPSEGVGSPLH
TRBV5-1	TRBJ2-7	once	ASSLDGRGNSYEQY
TRBV19	TRBJ1-1	NA	ATGGEKNTEAF
TRBV11-2	TRBJ2-3	NA	ASSSVGDTQY
TRBV18	TRBJ1-2	NA	ASSLTTNYGYT
TRBV6-2/TRBV6-3	TRBJ1-5	many	ASSLNPIVSNQPQH